What follows are 10 T cell receptor beta chains derived from one specimen sequenced in a study of shared clonotypes between healthy human individuals. TCRdb's table, derived via immunoSEQ multiplex PCR, lists solely in-frame clones and lacks some. The repertoire holds some 500,000 clones, with around 96% as singletons. Input material: naive CD4+ T cells sorted from blood. Subset specified: CD45RA+ positively selected. The receptors stem from a woman in her 30s in good health.

This clone was observed once. This CDR3 reads CASSSTAGYTF. In DNA form, the CDR3 reads TGTGCCAGCAGCTCGACCGCAGGCTACACCTTC. The chain links TRBV7-9 to TRBJ1-2; D ambiguous. CDR1 SEHNR and CDR2 FQNEAQ come from the germline V gene (reference sequence). V dropped 4 bases and J dropped 8 bases, with 8 bases sitting between them. This CDR3 spans 11 amino acids.

V and J are TRBV6-5 and TRBJ2-2, with D perhaps TRBD1 or TRBD2 (5 bases each). The germline V gene has CDR1 MNHEY and CDR2 SVGAGI. The CDR3 sequence is 15 residues long. Trimming shortened V by 5 bases and J by 2 bases, and 12 bases separated the two germline ends. CDR3 protein: CASSTRDGNTGELFF. The CDR3, as DNA: TGTGCCAGCAGTACTAGGGACGGAAACACCGGGGAGCTGTTTTTT.

This rearrangement joins TRBV18 to TRBJ1-1; D is unclear. The V gene's germline CDR1 is KGHSH and CDR2 LQKENI. CDR3 length: 13 residues. Deletions cut 3 bases from V and 3 bases from J, with 8 bases between. CDR3 DNA sequence: TGTGCCAGCTCACCGCGGCAGGACACTGAAGCTTTCTTT. Encoded protein: CASSPRQDTEAFF.

The rearrangement links TRBV9 to TRBJ2-1, with D unresolved. The germline V and J ends were trimmed by 2 bases and 6 bases, with 15 bases remaining between them. The CDR3 runs to 15 residues. Germline CDR1 and CDR2: SGDLS and YYNGEE. CDR3 in DNA: TGTGCCAGCAGCGTTTACAGAACCCCGGGCAATGAGCAGTTCTTC. As protein: CASSVYRTPGNEQFF.

This chain uses TRBV12-5 with TRBJ2-1; the D gene is possibly TRBD2 (7 bases). The germline CDR1 and CDR2 sequences are LGHNT and FRNRAP. The CDR3 has 17 amino acids. Trimming cost V 1 base and J 4 bases, with 17 bases left between them. The CDR3 sequence is CASGLARGAGVYNEQFF. The CDR3 DNA reads as TGTGCTAGTGGTTTGGCCCGGGGGGCGGGAGTTTACAATGAGCAGTTCTTC.

The CDR3 protein is CASSVRTGGNEKLFF. DNA for the CDR3: TGCGCCAGCAGTGTGCGAACAGGCGGTAATGAAAAACTGTTTTTT. The V and J genes are TRBV4-1 and TRBJ1-4, with TRBD1 as a possible D gene (5 bases). This CDR3 comprises 15 residues. V lost 6 bases, J lost 4 bases, and 15 bases lay in between. The germline CDR1 and CDR2 sequences are MGHRA and YSYEKL.

The gene calls are TRBV2 and TRBJ2-2; D call uncertain. V lost 7 bases, J lost 6 bases, and 6 bases lay in between. This CDR3 has 11 amino acids. In germline, CDR1 is SNHLY, CDR2 FYNNEI. The CDR3 DNA sequence: TGTGCCAGCAACGAGGCCGGGGAGCTGTTTTTT. This encodes CASNEAGELFF.

The rearrangement links TRBV28 to TRBJ1-5; maybe TRBD1 (5 bases). This CDR3 is built from 13 residues. Between the trimmed V and J ends, which lost 5 bases and 8 bases, there was a span of 13 bases. CDR1 and CDR2 (germline): MDHEN, SYDVKM. In DNA form, the CDR3 reads TGTGCCAGCAGTGTAAATAAGGGGAAGCCCCAGCATTTT. Protein product: CASSVNKGKPQHF.

This clone was observed a single time. The chain employs TRBV18 and TRBJ2-7, with D unresolved. The V gene lost 1 base and the J gene lost 0 bases, with 13 bases spanning the gap. This CDR3 is built from 16 residues. The germline V gene has CDR1 KGHSH and CDR2 LQKENI. The CDR3 spells CASSPREVSRSYEQYF. CDR3 DNA sequence: TGTGCCAGCTCACCACGGGAAGTTTCCCGCTCCTACGAGCAGTACTTC.

This clone has only a few counts. The chain couples TRBV2 to TRBJ2-7; TRBD2 aligns across 8 bases. From germline, CDR1 is SNHLY and CDR2 FYNNEI. The CDR3 has 15 amino acids. With 3 bases clipped from V and 3 bases from J, the junction kept 7 bases outside the gene matches. As DNA, the CDR3 is TGTGCCAGCAGTGAGAATAGCGGGGAGATCTACGAGCAGTACTTC. It encodes CASSENSGEIYEQYF.